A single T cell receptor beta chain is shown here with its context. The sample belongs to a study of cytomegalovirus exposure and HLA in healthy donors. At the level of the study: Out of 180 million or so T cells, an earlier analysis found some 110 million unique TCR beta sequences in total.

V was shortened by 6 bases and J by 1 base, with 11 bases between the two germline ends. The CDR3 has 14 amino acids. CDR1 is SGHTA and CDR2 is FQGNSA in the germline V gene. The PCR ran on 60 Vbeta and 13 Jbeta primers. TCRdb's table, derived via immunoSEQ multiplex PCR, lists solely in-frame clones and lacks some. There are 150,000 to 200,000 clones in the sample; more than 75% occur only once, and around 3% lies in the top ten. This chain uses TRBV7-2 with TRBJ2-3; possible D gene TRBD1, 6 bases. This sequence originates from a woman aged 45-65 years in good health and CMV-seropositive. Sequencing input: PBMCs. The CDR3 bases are TGTGCCAGCAGAACCAGACAGGGCACAGATACGCAGTATTTT. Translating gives CASRTRQGTDTQYF. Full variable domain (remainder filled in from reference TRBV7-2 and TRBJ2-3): GAGVSQSPSNKVTEKGKDVELRCDPISGHTALYWYRQSLGQGLEFLIYFQGNSAPDKSGLPSDRFSAERTGGSVSTLTIQRTQQEDSAVYLCASRTRQGTDTQYFGPGTRLTVL.